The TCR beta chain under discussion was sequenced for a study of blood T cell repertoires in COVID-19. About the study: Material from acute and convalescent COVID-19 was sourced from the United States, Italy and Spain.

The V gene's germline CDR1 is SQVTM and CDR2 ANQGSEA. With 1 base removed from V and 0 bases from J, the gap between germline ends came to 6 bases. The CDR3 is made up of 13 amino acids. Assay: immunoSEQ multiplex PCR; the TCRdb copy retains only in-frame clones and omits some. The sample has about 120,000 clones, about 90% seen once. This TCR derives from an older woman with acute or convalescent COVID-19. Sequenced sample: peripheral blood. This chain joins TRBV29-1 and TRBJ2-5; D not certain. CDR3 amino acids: CSVEGRYQETQYF. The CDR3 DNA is TGCAGCGTTGAAGGCAGGTACCAAGAGACCCAGTACTTC.